This T cell receptor beta chain was identified in a study of blood T cells in healthy people across ages. Overall study results and limits: Estimated diversity, derived from one million T cells, was regarded as an underestimate. Measured against age, TCR beta diversity per million T cells decreased in a roughly linear manner.

Combining a sample-barcoded 5' primer with a J-beta primer mix, a second PCR ran for about 7 to 11 cycles. A minimum of 3 million CDR3-containing paired-end reads was obtained for each sample. TCRdb ran MiXCR on the 5' RACE reads and lists one entry per CDR3 protein. Of hundreds of thousands of distinct CDR3 sequences detected, roughly 40% appear once; the ten largest clones hold over 10%. CDR1 LGHDT and CDR2 YNNKEL come from the germline V gene (reference sequence). CDR3 length: 14 residues. Trimming cost V 1 base and J 2 bases, with 9 bases left between them. On this clonotype itself: Its antigen is not identified.

Sequencing input: blood. This clonotype was obtained from a man younger than 35 in good health. The V gene is TRBV3-1, the J gene TRBJ2-7; D gene unclear. The CDR3 protein is CASSQGTTAYEQYF. Here the CDR3 DNA reads TGTGCCAGCAGCCAAGGAACCACGGCCTACGAGCAGTACTTC.